This TCR beta chain is from a study of identical twins' blood T cells. Each CDR3 protein is one row after TCRdb ran MiXCR on the 5' RACE reads. The sample shows roughly 380,000 distinct CDR3 sequences, about 28% of them seen only once. CDR1 is SGDLS, CDR2 YYNGEE, per germline. This CDR3 has 14 amino acids. A remark on this clonotype: This sequence may be a read error, since a much larger clone differs from it by one base.

The clonotype comes from a woman aged 18 to 55 in good health. Sequenced input: PBMCs. The chain has TRBV9 and TRBJ2-2, with 7 bases that match TRBD1. As DNA, the CDR3 is TGTGCCAGCTGCGTCCAGGGGGAGACCGGGGAGCTGTTTTTT. Translated, it gives CASCVQGETGELFF.